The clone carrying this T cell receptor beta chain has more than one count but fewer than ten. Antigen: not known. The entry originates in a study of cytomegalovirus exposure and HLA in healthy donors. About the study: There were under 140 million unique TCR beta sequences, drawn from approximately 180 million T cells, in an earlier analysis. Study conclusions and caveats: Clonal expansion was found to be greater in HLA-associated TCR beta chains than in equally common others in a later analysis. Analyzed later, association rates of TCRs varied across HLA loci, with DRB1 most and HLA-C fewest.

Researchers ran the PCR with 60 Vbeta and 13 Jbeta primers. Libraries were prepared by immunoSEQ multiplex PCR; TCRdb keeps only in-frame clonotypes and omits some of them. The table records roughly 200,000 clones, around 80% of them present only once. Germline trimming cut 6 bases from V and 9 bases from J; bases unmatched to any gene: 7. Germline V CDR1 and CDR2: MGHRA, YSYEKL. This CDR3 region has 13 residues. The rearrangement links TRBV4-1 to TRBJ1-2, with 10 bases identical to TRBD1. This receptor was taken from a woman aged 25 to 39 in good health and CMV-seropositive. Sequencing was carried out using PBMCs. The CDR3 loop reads CASRRDRGLRYTF. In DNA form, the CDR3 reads TGCGCCAGCAGACGCGACAGGGGGCTTCGCTACACCTTC.